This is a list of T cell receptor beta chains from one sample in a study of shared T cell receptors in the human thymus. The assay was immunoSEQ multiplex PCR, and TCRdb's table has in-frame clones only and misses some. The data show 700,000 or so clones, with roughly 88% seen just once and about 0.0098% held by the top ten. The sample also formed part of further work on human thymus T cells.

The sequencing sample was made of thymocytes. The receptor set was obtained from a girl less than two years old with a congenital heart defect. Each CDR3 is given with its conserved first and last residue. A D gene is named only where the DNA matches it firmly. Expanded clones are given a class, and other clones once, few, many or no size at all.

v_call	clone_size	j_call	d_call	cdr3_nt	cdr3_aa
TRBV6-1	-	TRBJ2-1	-	TGTGCCAGCAGTGAAAAGGGGTCGGGCGGTGGGGGGAATGAGCAGTTCTTC	CASSEKGSGGGGNEQFF
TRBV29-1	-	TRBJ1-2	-	TGCAGCTTCTCCCCGGGGGGGGGAGCTAAAGGCTACACCTTC	CSFSPGGGAKGYTF
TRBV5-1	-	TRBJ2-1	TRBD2	TGCGCCAGCAGCGTGATCGTTAGCGGGGGGGCTCGGAATGAGCAGTTCTTC	CASSVIVSGGARNEQFF
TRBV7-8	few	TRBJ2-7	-	TGTGCCAGCAGCTTACCATCCACCCAGGGTACATTAATCTACGAGCAGTACTTC	CASSLPSTQGTLIYEQYF
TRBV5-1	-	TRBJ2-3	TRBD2	TGCGCCAGCAGCTTGGGGAGGGCTAGCGGTGTAGCAGATACGCAGTATTTT	CASSLGRASGVADTQYF
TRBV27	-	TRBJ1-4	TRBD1	TGTGCCAGCAGTCCCAAGCATACAGGGGGCAATGAAAAACTGTTTTTT	CASSPKHTGGNEKLFF
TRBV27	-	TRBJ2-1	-	TGTGCCAGCAGTTTTCCCGGGGTGGCCTACAATGAGCAGTTCTTC	CASSFPGVAYNEQFF
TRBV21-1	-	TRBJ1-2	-	TGTGCCAGCAGCCATACCGGAGGGGCAGTGGGTCCACTTAGGTCTAACTATGGCTACACCTTC	CASSHTGGAVGPLRSNYGYTF
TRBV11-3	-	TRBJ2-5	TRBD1	TGTGCCAGCAGCCAGGGGTCGGACAGGGAACAAGAGACCCAGTACTTC	CASSQGSDREQETQYF
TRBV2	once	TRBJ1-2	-	TGTGCCAGCAGTGAGGGGGCGGAATATGGCTACACCTTC	CASSEGAEYGYTF
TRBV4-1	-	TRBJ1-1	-	TGCGCCAGCAGCCAAGATTCCATAGACACTGAAGCTTTCTTT	CASSQDSIDTEAFF
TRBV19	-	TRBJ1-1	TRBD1	TGTGCCAGTAGTCCAAGAAGACAGGGGGCGAACACTGAAGCTTTCTTT	CASSPRRQGANTEAFF
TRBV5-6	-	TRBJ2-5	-	TGTGCCAGCAGCTGCGACACACAAGAGACCCAGTACTTC	CASSCDTQETQYF
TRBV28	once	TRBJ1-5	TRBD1	TGTGCCAGCATGAATGGACAGGGTGATCCCGGCCAGCCCCAGCATTTT	CASMNGQGDPGQPQHF
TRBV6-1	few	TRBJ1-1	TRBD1	TGTGCCAGCACCAACCGGACAGGGCCCACTGAAGCTTTCTTT	CASTNRTGPTEAFF
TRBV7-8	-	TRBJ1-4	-	TGTGCCAGCCACCCCAACCCCCTTTCGACAGCAACTAATGAAAAACTGTTTTTT	CASHPNPLSTATNEKLFF
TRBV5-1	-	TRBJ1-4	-	TGCGCCAGCAGCTTCACGGGAGGGTCTGATGAAAAACTGTTTTTT	CASSFTGGSDEKLFF
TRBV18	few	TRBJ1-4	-	TGTGCCAGCTCACTTTCCACGGGTAATGAAAAACTGTTTTTT	CASSLSTGNEKLFF
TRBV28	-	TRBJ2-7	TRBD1	TGTGCCAGCAGTTTATTAGGTGACAGGGTACGCCTAGTCGAGCAGTACTTC	CASSLLGDRVRLVEQYF
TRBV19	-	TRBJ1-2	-	TGTGCCAGTAGTATAGCTAGCCACGGGGGGGCCGGTGGCTACACCTTC	CASSIASHGGAGGYTF
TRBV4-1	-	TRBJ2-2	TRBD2	TGCGCCAGCAGTCGGCCGGGGGGAGAGGTTTCGAACACCGGGGAGCTGTTTTTT	CASSRPGGEVSNTGELFF
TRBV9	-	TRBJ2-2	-	TGTGCCAGCAGCGTAGTGGGGGGCACCGGGGAGCTGTTTTTT	CASSVVGGTGELFF
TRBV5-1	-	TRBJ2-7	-	TGCGCCAGCAGCTTGGGGCTGAGGACTGGGGTTACCTACGAGCAGTACTTC	CASSLGLRTGVTYEQYF
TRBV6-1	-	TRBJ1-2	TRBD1	TGTGCCAGCAGTGAGCGACAGGGGGCGCGAAATGGCTACACCTTC	CASSERQGARNGYTF
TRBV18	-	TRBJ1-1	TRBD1	TGTGCCAGCTCACCGCTACCGGGACAGGGGGCACGATCGGGTGAAGCTTTCTTT	CASSPLPGQGARSGEAFF
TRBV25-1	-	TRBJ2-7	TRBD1	TGTGCCAGCAGTGATCCCACAGGGGTGCAGTACTTC	CASSDPTGVQYF
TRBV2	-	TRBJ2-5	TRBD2	TGTGCCAGCAGTGGACTAGCGGGGGACCAAGAGACCCAGTACTTC	CASSGLAGDQETQYF
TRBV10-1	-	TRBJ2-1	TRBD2	TGCGCCAGCAGTGACTGGACTAGCGTCGACAATGAGCAGTTCTTC	CASSDWTSVDNEQFF
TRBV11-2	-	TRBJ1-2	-	TGTGCCAGCAGCGCTCGCGAAAACCACTATGGCTACACCTTC	CASSARENHYGYTF
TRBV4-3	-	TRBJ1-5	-	TGCGCCAGCAGCCAAGTCTCGGGAGGAGTTAATCAGCCCCAGCATTTT	CASSQVSGGVNQPQHF
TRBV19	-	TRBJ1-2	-	TGTGCCAGTAGTCCCCGACAGGCCGGCTACACCTTC	CASSPRQAGYTF
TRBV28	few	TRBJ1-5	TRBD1	TGTGCCAGCAGTAGAGGACAGGGTAGGCTCATTAGCAATCAGCCCCAGCATTTT	CASSRGQGRLISNQPQHF
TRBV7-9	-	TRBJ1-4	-	TGTGCCAGCAGCTTAGGGGAGCAACAGGGTGCTGCAACTAATGAAAAACTGTTTTTT	CASSLGEQQGAATNEKLFF
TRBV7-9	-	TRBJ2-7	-	TGTGCCAGCAAAGATGCGTGCGAGCAGTACTTC	CASKDACEQYF
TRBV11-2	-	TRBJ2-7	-	TGTGCCAGCAGCCCCCCCACGGAGGGGCCCTACGAGCAGTACTTC	CASSPPTEGPYEQYF
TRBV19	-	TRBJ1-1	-	TGTGCCAGTAGTATATCGGAGGGGACTGAAGCTTTCTTT	CASSISEGTEAFF
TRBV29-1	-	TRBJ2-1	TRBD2	TGCAGCTCCGTCCGACTAGCGGGGTTGGAGGAGCAGTTCTTC	CSSVRLAGLEEQFF
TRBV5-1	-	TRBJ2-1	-	TGCGCCAGCAGCTTGTGGGACTTCTCCTACAATGAGCAGTTCTTC	CASSLWDFSYNEQFF
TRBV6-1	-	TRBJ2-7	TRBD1	TGTGCCAGCAGTGTATGGGACAGGGCCCAAACCTACGAGCAGTACTTC	CASSVWDRAQTYEQYF
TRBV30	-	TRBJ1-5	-	TGTGCCTGGACTACCCCGGGACTTAGCAATCAGCCCCAGCATTTT	CAWTTPGLSNQPQHF
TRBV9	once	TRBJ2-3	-	TGTGCCAGCAGCGCACAGGGTCGAGGCACAGATACGCAGTATTTT	CASSAQGRGTDTQYF
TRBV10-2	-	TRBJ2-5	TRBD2	TGCGCCAGCAGGAGGACTAGCGGGGGGGCCAGGGAAGAGACCCAGTACTTC	CASRRTSGGAREETQYF
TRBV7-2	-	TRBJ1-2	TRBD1	TGTGCCAGCAGCAGGGGGACAGGACCCTATGGCTACACCTTC	CASSRGTGPYGYTF
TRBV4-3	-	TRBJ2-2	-	TGCGCCAGCAGCCAAGACGCCTCCGGGACACCAGCCGGACCCACCGGGGAGCTGTTTTTT	CASSQDASGTPAGPTGELFF
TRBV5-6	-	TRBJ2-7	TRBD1	TGTGCCAGCAGTCGTGACAAGGGACAGAAGCCCTACGAGCAGTACTTC	CASSRDKGQKPYEQYF
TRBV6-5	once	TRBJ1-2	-	TGTGCCAGCAGTTACTCCGCAGGGGCTAGTTACTATGGCTACACCTTC	CASSYSAGASYYGYTF
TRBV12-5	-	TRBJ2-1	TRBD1	TGTGCTAGTGCCTACACCAGACAGGGGGATCTCAATGAGCAGTTCTTC	CASAYTRQGDLNEQFF
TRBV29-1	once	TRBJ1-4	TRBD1	TGCAGCGTACCGGGGACAGGGGGAAGAGGAAAACTGTTTTTT	CSVPGTGGRGKLFF
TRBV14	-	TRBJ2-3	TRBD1	TGTGCCAGCAGCCCCCTAGAACAGGGGATCTTGGATTTT	CASSPLEQGILDF
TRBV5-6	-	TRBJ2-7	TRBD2	TGTGCCACCAGAGCGGGACCCGGTTACGAGCAGTACTTC	CATRAGPGYEQYF
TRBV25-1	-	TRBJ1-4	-	TGTGCCAGCAGGGCAGACAGGTTTCAAAATGAAAAACTGTTTTTT	CASRADRFQNEKLFF
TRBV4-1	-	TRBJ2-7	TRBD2	TGCGCCAGCAGCCCCCTCCGGGGTAGCGGGGGGGGTACCTACGAGCAGTACTTC	CASSPLRGSGGGTYEQYF
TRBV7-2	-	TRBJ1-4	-	TGTGCCAGCAGCATGCGGGGGGGAGGGTCCAGAGCTGAAGAAAAACTGTTTTTT	CASSMRGGGSRAEEKLFF
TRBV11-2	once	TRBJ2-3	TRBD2	TGTGCCAGCAGTTTATTTAAGAGCGGGGGGAACGCTGGAGATACGCAGTATTTT	CASSLFKSGGNAGDTQYF
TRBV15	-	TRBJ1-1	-	TGTGCCACCAGCAACATTGGACAGAAGAACACTGAAGCTTTCTTT	CATSNIGQKNTEAFF